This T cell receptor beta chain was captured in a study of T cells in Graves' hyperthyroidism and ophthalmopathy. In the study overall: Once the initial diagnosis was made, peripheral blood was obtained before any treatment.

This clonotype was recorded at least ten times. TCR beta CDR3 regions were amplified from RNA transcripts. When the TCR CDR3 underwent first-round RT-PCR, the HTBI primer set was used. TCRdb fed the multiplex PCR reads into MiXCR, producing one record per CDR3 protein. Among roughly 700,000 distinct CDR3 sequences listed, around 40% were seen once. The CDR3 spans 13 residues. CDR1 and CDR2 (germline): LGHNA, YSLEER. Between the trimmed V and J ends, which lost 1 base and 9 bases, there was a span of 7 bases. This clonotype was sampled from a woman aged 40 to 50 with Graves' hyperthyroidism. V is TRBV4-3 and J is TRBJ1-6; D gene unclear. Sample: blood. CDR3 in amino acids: CASSQVRSSPLHF. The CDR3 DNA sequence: TGCGCCAGCAGCCAAGTGAGGTCTTCACCCCTCCACTTT.